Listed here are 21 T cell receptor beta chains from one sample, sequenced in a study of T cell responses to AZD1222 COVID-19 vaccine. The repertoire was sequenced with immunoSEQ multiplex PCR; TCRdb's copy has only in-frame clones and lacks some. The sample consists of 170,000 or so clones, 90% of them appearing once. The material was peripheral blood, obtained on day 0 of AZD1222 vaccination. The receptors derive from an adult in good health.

CDR3 coding DNA: TGTGCCAGCAGCTTGGGTTGGGTTACGAATCAGCCCCAGCATTTT. As protein: CASSLGWVTNQPQHF. V and J are TRBV5-8 and TRBJ1-5; D not certain. Germline loops: CDR1 SGHTS, CDR2 YDEGEE. Deletions cut 0 bases from V and 4 bases from J, with 11 bases between. This CDR3 region has 15 residues.

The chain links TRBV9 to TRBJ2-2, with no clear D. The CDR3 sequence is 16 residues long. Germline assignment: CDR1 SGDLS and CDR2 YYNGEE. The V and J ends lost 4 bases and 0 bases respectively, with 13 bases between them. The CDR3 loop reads CASSPLTHTNTGELFF. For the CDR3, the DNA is TGTGCCAGCAGCCCATTAACTCATACGAACACCGGGGAGCTGTTTTTT.

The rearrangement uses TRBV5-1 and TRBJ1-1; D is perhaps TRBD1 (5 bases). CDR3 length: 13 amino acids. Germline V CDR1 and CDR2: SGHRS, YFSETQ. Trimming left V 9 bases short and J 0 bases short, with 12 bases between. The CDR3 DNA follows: TGCGCCACCCGGACACGGCTGAACACTGAAGCTTTCTTT. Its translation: CATRTRLNTEAFF.

The chain's CDR3 is CASRRGTGGTEAFF. CDR3 coding DNA: TGTGCCAGCAGGCGAGGAACAGGGGGGACTGAAGCTTTCTTT. V usage is TRBV6-5 and J usage is TRBJ1-1, with 8 bases lining up with TRBD1. The CDR3 covers 14 residues. The V gene end was trimmed by 6 bases and the J gene end by 5 bases; junction bases not matched to a gene: 8. Germline V gene lookup returns CDR1 MNHEY and CDR2 SVGAGI.

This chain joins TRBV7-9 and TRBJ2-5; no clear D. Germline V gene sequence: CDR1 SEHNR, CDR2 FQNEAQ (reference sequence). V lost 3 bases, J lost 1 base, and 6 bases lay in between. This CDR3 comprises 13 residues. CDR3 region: CASSFDTQETQYF. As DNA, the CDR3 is TGTGCCAGCAGCTTCGACACCCAAGAGACCCAGTACTTC.

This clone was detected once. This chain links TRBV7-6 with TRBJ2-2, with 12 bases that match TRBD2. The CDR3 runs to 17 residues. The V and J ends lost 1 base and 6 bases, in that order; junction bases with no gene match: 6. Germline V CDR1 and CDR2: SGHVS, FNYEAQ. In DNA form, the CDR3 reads TGTGCCAGCAGCTTAGATGTAGGACTAGCGGGGTCCGGGGAGCTGTTTTTT. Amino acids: CASSLDVGLAGSGELFF.

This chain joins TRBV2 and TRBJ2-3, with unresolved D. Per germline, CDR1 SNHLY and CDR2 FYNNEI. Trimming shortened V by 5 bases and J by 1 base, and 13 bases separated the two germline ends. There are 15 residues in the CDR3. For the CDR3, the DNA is TGTGCCAGCAGTTGGTTACTCCCCGGCACAGATACGCAGTATTTT. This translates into CASSWLLPGTDTQYF.

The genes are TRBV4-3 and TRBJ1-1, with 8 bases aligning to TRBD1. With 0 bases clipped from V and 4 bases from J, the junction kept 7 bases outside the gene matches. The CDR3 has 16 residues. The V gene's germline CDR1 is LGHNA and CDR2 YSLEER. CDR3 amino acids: CASSQERGTGPTEAFF. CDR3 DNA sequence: TGCGCCAGCAGCCAAGAAAGAGGGACAGGTCCCACTGAAGCTTTCTTT.

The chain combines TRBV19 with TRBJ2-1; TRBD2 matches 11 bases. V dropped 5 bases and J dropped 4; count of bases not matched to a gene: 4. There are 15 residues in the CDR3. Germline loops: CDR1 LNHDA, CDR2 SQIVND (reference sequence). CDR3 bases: TGTGCCAGTAGTCCAACTAGCGGGGGATACAATGAGCAGTTCTTC. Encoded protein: CASSPTSGGYNEQFF.

The CDR3 sequence: CASSIYPGRFQYF. In DNA form, the CDR3 reads TGTGCCAGTAGTATCTACCCAGGGAGGTTCCAGTACTTC. The chain combines TRBV19 with TRBJ2-5; D is possibly TRBD2 (6 bases). The CDR3 length is 13 residues. Germline V gene sequence: CDR1 LNHDA, CDR2 SQIVND (reference sequence). V was cut by 3 bases and J by 10 bases, with 15 bases left in between.

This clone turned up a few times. The CDR3 coding sequence is TGTGCCAGCAGCAGAGGTGTGAGGGCAGACCCCGCTTTCTTT. Amino acids: CASSRGVRADPAFF. The chain is built from TRBV27 and TRBJ1-1; D call uncertain. Trimming removed 6 bases from V and 11 bases from J, with 22 bases in between. Germline lookup yields CDR1 MNHEY and CDR2 SMNVEV (reference sequence). CDR3 length: 14 residues.

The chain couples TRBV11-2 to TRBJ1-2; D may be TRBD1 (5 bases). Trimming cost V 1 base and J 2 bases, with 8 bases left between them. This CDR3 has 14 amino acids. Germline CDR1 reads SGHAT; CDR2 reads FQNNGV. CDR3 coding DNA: TGTGCCAGCAGCTTAGGGCAGGGAAACTATGGCTACACCTTC. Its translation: CASSLGQGNYGYTF. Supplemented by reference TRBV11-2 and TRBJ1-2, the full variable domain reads EAGVAQSPRYKIIEKRQSVAFWCNPISGHATLYWYQQILGQGPKLLIQFQNNGVVDDSQLPKDRFSAERLKGVDSTLKIQPAKLEDSAVYLCASSLGQGNYGYTFGSGTRLTVV.

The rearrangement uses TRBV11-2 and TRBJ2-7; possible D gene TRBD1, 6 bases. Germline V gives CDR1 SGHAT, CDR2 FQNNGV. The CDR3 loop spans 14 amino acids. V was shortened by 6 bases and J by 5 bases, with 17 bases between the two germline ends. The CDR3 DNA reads TGTGCCAGCAGTTTCTTCGTACAGGGCCACGAGCAGTACTTC. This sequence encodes CASSFFVQGHEQYF.

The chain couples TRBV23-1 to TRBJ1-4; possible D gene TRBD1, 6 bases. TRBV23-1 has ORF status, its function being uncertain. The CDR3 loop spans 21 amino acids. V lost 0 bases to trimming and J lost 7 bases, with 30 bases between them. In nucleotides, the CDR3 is TGCGCCAGCAGTCAATCGGGGGAGGGGGGTTATGTTCCCCGCCCTTCTGAAAAACTGTTTTTT. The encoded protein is CASSQSGEGGYVPRPSEKLFF.

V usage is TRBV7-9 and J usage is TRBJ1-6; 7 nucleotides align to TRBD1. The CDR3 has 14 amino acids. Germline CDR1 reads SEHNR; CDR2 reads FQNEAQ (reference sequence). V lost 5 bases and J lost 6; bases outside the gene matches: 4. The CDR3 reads CASSEGQSNSPLHF. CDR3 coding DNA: TGTGCCAGCAGCGAGGGACAGAGTAATTCACCCCTCCACTTT.

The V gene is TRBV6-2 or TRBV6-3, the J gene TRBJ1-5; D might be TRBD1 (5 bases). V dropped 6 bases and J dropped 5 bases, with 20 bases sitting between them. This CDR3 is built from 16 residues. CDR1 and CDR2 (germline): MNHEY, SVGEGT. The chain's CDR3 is CASSYRGGTGDQPQHF. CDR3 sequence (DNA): TGTGCCAGCAGCTATCGGGGGGGTACGGGGGATCAGCCCCAGCATTTT.

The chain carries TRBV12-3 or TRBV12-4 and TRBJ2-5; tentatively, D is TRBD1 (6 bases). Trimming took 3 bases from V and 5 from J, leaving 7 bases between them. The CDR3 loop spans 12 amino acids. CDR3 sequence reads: CASSFTGETQYF. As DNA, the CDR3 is TGTGCCAGCAGTTTCACAGGGGAGACCCAGTACTTC.

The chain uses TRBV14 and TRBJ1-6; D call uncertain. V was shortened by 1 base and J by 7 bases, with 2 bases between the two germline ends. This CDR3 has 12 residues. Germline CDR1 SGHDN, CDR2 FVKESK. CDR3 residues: CASSQGNSPLHF. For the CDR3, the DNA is TGTGCCAGCAGCCAAGGGAATTCACCCCTCCACTTT.

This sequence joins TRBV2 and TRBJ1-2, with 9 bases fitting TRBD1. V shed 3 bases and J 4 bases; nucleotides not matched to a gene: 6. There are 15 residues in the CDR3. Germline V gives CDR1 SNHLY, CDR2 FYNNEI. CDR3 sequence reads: CASSDTGGPIYGYTF. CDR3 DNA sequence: TGTGCCAGCAGTGACACAGGGGGCCCCATCTATGGCTACACCTTC.

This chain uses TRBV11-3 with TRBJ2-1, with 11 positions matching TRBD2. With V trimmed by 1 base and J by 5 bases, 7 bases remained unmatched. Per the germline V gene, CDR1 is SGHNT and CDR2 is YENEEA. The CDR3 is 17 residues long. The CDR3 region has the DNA TGTGCCAGCAGCTTAGGTACGACTAGCGGGGTCGACAATGAGCAGTTCTTC. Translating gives CASSLGTTSGVDNEQFF. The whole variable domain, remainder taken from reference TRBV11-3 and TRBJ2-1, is EAGVVQSPRYKIIEKKQPVAFWCNPISGHNTLYWYLQNLGQGPELLIRYENEEAVDDSQLPKDRFSAERLKGVDSTLKIQPAELGDSAVYLCASSLGTTSGVDNEQFFGPGTRLTVL.

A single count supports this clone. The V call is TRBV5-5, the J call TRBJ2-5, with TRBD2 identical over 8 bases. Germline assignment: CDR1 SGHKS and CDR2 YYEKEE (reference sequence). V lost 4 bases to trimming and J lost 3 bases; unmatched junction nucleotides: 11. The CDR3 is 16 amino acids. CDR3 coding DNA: TGTGCCAGCAGCATCTGGTTCCGGGGGGGAGAAGAGACCCAGTACTTC. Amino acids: CASSIWFRGGEETQYF.